This paragraph reports one TCR beta chain. The antigen remains undetermined. This record belongs to a study of beta chain features in type 1 diabetes. Purity exceeded 95% in all sorted populations. The CDR3 is made up of 14 amino acids. CDR1 ENHRY and CDR2 SYGVKD come from the germline V gene. Trimming took 3 bases from V and 4 from J, leaving 9 bases between them. Findings and limits, study-wide: Among patients with Type 1 diabetes, TCRB CDR3s were moderately but significantly shorter in every one of the four CD4+ subsets. It was possible that PCR favored shorter templates, equally so in patients and controls. Any HLA effect on TCRB rearrangement was left unresolved by small sub-analyses.

Every bit of the isolated RNA underwent reverse transcription, so sequencing read expressed TCRB transcripts. Generated by immunoSEQ multiplex PCR, the TCRdb table keeps only in-frame clones and is missing some. The sample contains 130,000 to 150,000 clones, about 51% of which appear only once. The TCR sequence derives from a young man in good health. This chain uses TRBV10-3 with TRBJ1-4; a possible D gene is TRBD1 (6 bases). Material: Tregs from blood. CDR3 protein: CAISETGSNEKLFF. The DNA for the CDR3 is TGTGCCATCAGTGAAACAGGGAGTAATGAAAAACTGTTTTTT.